This T cell receptor (beta chain) appears in the sequencing data of a study of HIV-infected patients and healthy controls. Study-level points and caveats: Healthy control repertoires had roughly threefold more distinct CDR3s than untreated HIV+ repertoires, and higher Shannon diversity. Healthy controls shared more CDR3 sequences between individuals than HIV-infected patients did.

Sample share makes this clonotype medium-sized. Its cognate antigen is unknown. Reverse transcription used 500 to 550 ng RNA and constant-region primers for alpha and beta. Each of the alpha and beta chains got its own library through chain-specific third strand synthesis with indices. TCRdb itself ran the 5' RACE reads through MiXCR, one entry per CDR3 protein. The sample comprises approximately 13,000 distinct CDR3 sequences, under 6.5% of which are singletons, and roughly 3.8% rests with the top ten. All unsorted peripheral T cells were captured because whole blood was used without fractionation. The CDR3 is 15 residues long. Germline V gene sequence: CDR1 SGHRS, CDR2 YFSETQ. V gave up 6 bases and J gave up 5 bases, with 17 bases separating them.

This chain joins TRBV5-1 and TRBJ1-4; the D is unclear. The TCR was taken from an adult in good health. Sequences were obtained from blood. The CDR3 protein is CASTPDGELNEKLFF. Written as DNA, the CDR3 is TGCGCCAGCACCCCTGATGGGGAACTCAATGAAAAACTGTTTTTT.